This TCR beta chain stems from a study of cytomegalovirus exposure and HLA in healthy donors. Remarks on this clone: The antigen remains undetermined. In the same sample, other DNA sequences code for this CDR3.

General study points: When a later analysis was performed, an Asian-associated ancestry cluster reportedly had fewer N-insertions than the approximately 680-donor mean. It was 150 to 200 TCR beta chains that were listed as cytomegalovirus-associated. Later, an analysis found that common viral pathogens appeared to be linked with several of the most significant clusters. A previous analysis found most TCR beta V segments productive roughly 87% or roughly 30% of the time.

The PCR was carried out with 60 Vbeta primers and 13 Jbeta primers. Repertoires were generated with immunoSEQ multiplex PCR, while TCRdb's copy carries only in-frame clones and drops some. The sample contains 210,000 or so clones, approximately 82% of which appear only once. Germline CDR1 SGHRS, CDR2 YFSETQ. CDR3 length: 14 amino acids. Germline trimming cut 0 bases from V and 8 bases from J; bases unmatched to any gene: 6. This chain uses TRBV5-1 with TRBJ1-2, with 8 positions matching TRBD1. The sample was PBMCs. The receptor was derived from a woman in her forties or fifties in good health and CMV-seropositive. As DNA, the CDR3 is TGCGCCAGCAGCTTGGAGGGGACAGGTAGCGGCTACACCTTC. Translating gives CASSLEGTGSGYTF.